The sequence of this T cell receptor beta chain was determined in a study of regulatory T cells in long-lasting Graves disease. This clonotype was found a few times. The sample's time point: newly diagnosed GD, antithyroid drugs for less than 3 months. The TCR library was prepared using RNA isolated from PBMCs. Those enrolled as patients came out of an endocrinology department in Xi'an, China. This CDR3 comprises 13 residues. Germline values: CDR1 DFQATT, CDR2 SNEGSKA (reference sequence). Losses at the gene ends were 5 bases for V and 4 bases for J; bases not matched to a gene: 7. Relying on iRepertoire HTBI primers and Arm-PCR of CDR3 regions, the team built TCR beta libraries. Each CDR3 protein gets one entry after TCRdb re-called the multiplex PCR reads with MiXCR. The sample includes 400,000 to 500,000 distinct CDR3 sequences, around 17% seen only once; the top ten take 23%. These data also featured in a second study, about T cells in Graves' hyperthyroidism and ophthalmopathy.

The chain has TRBV20-1 and TRBJ2-5, with 7 nucleotides matching TRBD1. This receptor was taken from a woman aged 18-29 years with Graves disease. This specimen was peripheral blood mononuclear cells (PBMCs), taken at new diagnosis, from a patient treated with antithyroid drugs. CDR3 DNA: TGCAGTGCTGAGAAGACAGGGCCAGAGACCCAGTACTTC. It encodes CSAEKTGPETQYF.